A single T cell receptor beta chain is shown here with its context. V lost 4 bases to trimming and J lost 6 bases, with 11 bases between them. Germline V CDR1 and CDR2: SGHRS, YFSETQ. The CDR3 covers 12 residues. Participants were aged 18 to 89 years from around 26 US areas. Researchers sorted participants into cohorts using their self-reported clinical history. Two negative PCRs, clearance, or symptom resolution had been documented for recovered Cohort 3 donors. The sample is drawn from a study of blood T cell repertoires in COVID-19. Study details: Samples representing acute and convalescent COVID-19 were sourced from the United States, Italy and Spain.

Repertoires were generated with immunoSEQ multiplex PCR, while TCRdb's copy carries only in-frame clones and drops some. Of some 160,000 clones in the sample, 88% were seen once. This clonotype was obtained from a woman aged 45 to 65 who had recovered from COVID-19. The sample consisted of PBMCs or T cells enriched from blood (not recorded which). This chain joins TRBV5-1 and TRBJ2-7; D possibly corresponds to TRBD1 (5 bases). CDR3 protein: CASSGSQGEQYF. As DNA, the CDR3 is TGCGCCAGCAGCGGTTCTCAGGGCGAGCAGTACTTC. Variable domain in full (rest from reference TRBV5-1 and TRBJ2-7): KAGVTQTPRYLIKTRGQQVTLSCSPISGHRSVSWYQQTPGQGLQFLFEYFSETQRNKGNFPGRFSGRQFSNSRSEMNVSTLELGDSALYLCASSGSQGEQYFGPGTRLTVT.